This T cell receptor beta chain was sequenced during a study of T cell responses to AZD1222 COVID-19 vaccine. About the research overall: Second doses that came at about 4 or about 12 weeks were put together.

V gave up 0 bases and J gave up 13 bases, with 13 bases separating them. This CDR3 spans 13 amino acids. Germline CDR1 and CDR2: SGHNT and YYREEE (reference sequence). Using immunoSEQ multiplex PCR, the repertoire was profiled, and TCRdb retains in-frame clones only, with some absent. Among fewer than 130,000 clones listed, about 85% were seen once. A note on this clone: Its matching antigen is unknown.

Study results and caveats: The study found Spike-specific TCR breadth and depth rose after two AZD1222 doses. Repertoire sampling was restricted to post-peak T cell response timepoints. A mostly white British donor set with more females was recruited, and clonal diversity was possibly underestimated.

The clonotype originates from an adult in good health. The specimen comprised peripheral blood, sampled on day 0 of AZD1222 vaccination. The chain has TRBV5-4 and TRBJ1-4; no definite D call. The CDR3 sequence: CASSLESEGRLFF. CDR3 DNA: TGTGCCAGCAGCTTGGAGTCGGAGGGCAGACTGTTTTTT.